This T cell receptor (beta chain) appears in the sequencing data of a study of shared clonotypes between healthy human individuals. At the level of the study: Per-donor plates numbered three CD4 naive, three CD4 memory, two CD8 naive and one CD8 memory. Study results and limitations: Rarefaction exposed incomplete sorted-subset sequencing despite large depth. Sampling involved blood alone; tissue repertoires likely differ.

Terminally differentiated effector memory CD45RA+ cells were excluded by CCR7 positive selection of CD45RO-negative cells. About this clone: Its antigen is still unknown.

Some clones are missing from TCRdb's copy, which holds only in-frame ones; the method was immunoSEQ multiplex PCR. Of about 2,100,000 clones detected, 93% appear once; the ten largest clones hold over 1.5%. The V gene's germline CDR1 is SQVTM and CDR2 ANQGSEA. CDR3 size: 13 residues. Trimming removed 7 bases at V and 0 bases at J, with 13 bases between. The origin of this receptor is a man aged 18 to 29 in good health. Some clones in this sample may be carry-over from other donors' samples. The chain employs TRBV29-1 and TRBJ2-7; D tentatively fits TRBD1 or TRBD2 (6 bases each). Sequencing was done on a sample of naive CD8+ T cells from PBMCs. The CDR3: CSAVGGYSYEQYF. CDR3 coding DNA: TGCAGCGCTGTGGGGGGCTACTCCTACGAGCAGTACTTC.